This T cell receptor (beta chain) appears in the sequencing data of a study of early T cells in non-severe SARS-CoV-2 infection. Study results and caveats: Database matching using VDJdb favored anti-spike CD8 responses, with private and CD4 specificities left missing.

The CDR3 sequence is 13 residues long. Trimming cost V 5 bases and J 6 bases, with 11 bases left between them. Germline V CDR1 and CDR2: GTSNPN, SVGIG (reference sequence). TCRdb fed the 5' RACE reads into MiXCR, producing one record per CDR3 protein. The sample lists about 130,000 distinct CDR3 sequences; just under 15% were seen once. Note on this clonotype: The antigen remains undetermined.

Sequencing was done on a sample of whole blood. This chain links TRBV30 with TRBJ1-6, with D possibly TRBD1 on 6 matching bases. This receptor was obtained from an adult who was a healthcare worker with PCR-confirmed SARS-CoV-2 infection or an uninfected control (not recorded which). The CDR3 spells CAWGDNTNSPLHF. The CDR3 DNA reads TGTGCCTGGGGGGACAACACTAATTCACCCCTCCACTTT. Supplemented by reference TRBV30 and TRBJ1-6, the full variable domain reads SQTIHQWPATLVQPVGSPLSLECTVEGTSNPNLYWYRQAAGRGLQLLFYSVGIGQISSEVPQNLSASRPQDRQFILSSKKLLLSDSGFYLCAWGDNTNSPLHFGNGTRLTVT.